A single sample gave rise to the 28 T cell receptor beta chains below, sequenced in a study of T cell responses to AZD1222 COVID-19 vaccine. Here immunoSEQ multiplex PCR was the method, and the copy in TCRdb shows in-frame clones only, minus some. The top ten clones hold roughly a sixth of a sample with some 110,000 clones, roughly 84% of them seen once. Sequencing was performed on peripheral blood, taken 28 days after the second AZD1222 dose. Source of these receptors: an adult who received the AZD1222 COVID-19 vaccine.

The chain couples TRBV27 to TRBJ1-6, with 10 bases that match TRBD1. This CDR3 region has 14 residues. V lost 6 bases and J lost 10; bases outside the gene matches: 6. CDR1 MNHEY and CDR2 SMNVEV come from the germline V gene (reference sequence). The CDR3 is CASRTGGAYSPLHF. The DNA for the CDR3 is TGTGCCAGCAGGACAGGGGGCGCTTACTCACCCCTCCACTTT.

About this clone: Other DNA sequences in the sample encode the same CDR3. The chain employs TRBV19 and TRBJ1-1; D perhaps matches TRBD1 (5 bases). Germline V gene data show CDR1 as LNHDA and CDR2 as SQIVND (reference sequence). The length of the CDR3 is 13 residues. Trimming removed 8 bases from V and 3 bases from J, with 13 bases in between. In DNA form, the CDR3 reads TGTGCCAGTCGCAGGGAATTTGACACTGAAGCTTTCTTT. It specifies CASRREFDTEAFF.

The rearrangement uses TRBV27 and TRBJ1-1; D is perhaps TRBD1 (5 bases). The V end lost 4 bases, the J end lost 5 bases, and 14 bases lay between the germline ends. Germline assignment: CDR1 MNHEY and CDR2 SMNVEV (reference sequence). CDR3 length: 14 amino acids. The CDR3 is CASSWGRAGTEAFF. As DNA, the CDR3 is TGTGCCAGCAGTTGGGGCAGGGCGGGAACTGAAGCTTTCTTT.

The CDR3 DNA follows: TGTGCCAGCAGCCCCCATGGGACAGGGGTCGTGCAGTACTTC. The encoded protein is CASSPHGTGVVQYF. The chain links TRBV6-5 to TRBJ2-7, with 10 nucleotides matching TRBD1. Germline V CDR1 and CDR2: MNHEY, SVGAGI. CDR3 length: 14 amino acids. J lost 9 bases, V lost 6 bases, and 11 bases had no gene match.

In its sample, this clone was seen once. This sequence joins TRBV5-1 and TRBJ1-6; D is undetermined. Germline CDR1 and CDR2: SGHRS and YFSETQ. Between the trimmed V and J ends, which lost 4 bases and 4 bases, there was a span of 9 bases. The CDR3 contains 14 residues. The CDR3 region is CASSPTDYNSPLHF. The CDR3 DNA sequence: TGCGCCAGCAGCCCGACTGATTATAATTCACCCCTCCACTTT.

The sample holds one count of this clone. The V call is TRBV12-3 or TRBV12-4, the J call TRBJ2-2; unclear D gene. V was pared by 3 bases and J by 6 bases, with 8 bases between. The CDR3 runs to 13 residues. The CDR3 sequence is CASSFLEAGELFF. The CDR3 DNA is TGTGCCAGCAGTTTTCTAGAGGCCGGGGAGCTGTTTTTT.

This chain uses TRBV5-6 with TRBJ2-1; TRBD1 agrees at 7 bases. The length of the CDR3 is 15 residues. V trimming: 1 base; J trimming: 4 bases; junction bases outside the gene matches: 5. Germline V gene data show CDR1 as SGHDT and CDR2 as YYEEEE. For the CDR3, the DNA is TGTGCCAGCAGCTTGAGGGGGCTACTATACAATGAGCAGTTCTTC. This gives the protein CASSLRGLLYNEQFF.

The chain links TRBV9 to TRBJ2-2, with 7 bases fitting TRBD1. Germline CDR1 is SGDLS and CDR2 is YYNGEE. V lost 0 bases to trimming and J lost 5 bases; unmatched junction nucleotides: 1. This CDR3 contains 14 residues. CDR3 sequence reads: CASSVVDRTGELFF. CDR3 nucleotide sequence: TGTGCCAGCAGCGTAGTGGACAGGACCGGGGAGCTGTTTTTT.

The rearrangement uses TRBV20-1 and TRBJ2-5; 7 bases agree with TRBD1. V lost 6 bases to trimming and J lost 4 bases; unmatched junction nucleotides: 2. The germline CDR1 and CDR2 sequences are DFQATT and SNEGSKA (reference sequence). This CDR3 comprises 11 residues. The CDR3 nucleotides are TGCAGTGCGGACAGGAGAGAGACCCAGTACTTC. It codes for CSADRRETQYF.

In its sample, this clone was seen once. This chain links TRBV7-9 with TRBJ2-1; a weak D match, TRBD2 (6 bases). The CDR3 is 15 amino acids. Germline V gene lookup returns CDR1 SEHNR and CDR2 FQNEAQ (reference sequence). Trimming cost V 5 bases and J 8 bases, with 19 bases left between them. The CDR3 DNA follows: TGTGCCAGCAGCCCAGGGCCGGGGGAAGACTATGAGCAGTTCTTC. It is translated as CASSPGPGEDYEQFF.

On this clone: This CDR3 is also generated by other DNA sequences in the sample. CDR3: CASSVFGDRGNTIYF. The CDR3 coding sequence is TGTGCCAGCAGCGTATTTGGGGATCGTGGAAACACCATATATTTT. The rearrangement uses TRBV9 and TRBJ1-3, with D unclear. V was shortened by 1 base and J by 3 bases, with 11 bases between the two germline ends. The CDR3 runs 15 residues. Germline V lookup: CDR1 SGDLS, CDR2 YYNGEE.

This chain links TRBV18 with TRBJ1-2, with D maybe TRBD1 (6 bases). The CDR3 consists of 17 residues. Between the trimmed V and J ends, which lost 0 bases and 1 base, there was a span of 15 bases. The germline gives CDR1 KGHSH, CDR2 LQKENI. The CDR3 sequence: CASSPPGRGGRNYGYTF. CDR3 DNA: TGTGCCAGCTCACCACCGGGCAGGGGCGGACGTAACTATGGCTACACCTTC.

CDR3 sequence (DNA): TGTGCCAGTAGTATAGATGTGGGGCCTGGGCAGCAGAACACTGAAGCTTTCTTT. It specifies CASSIDVGPGQQNTEAFF. This chain connects TRBV19 to TRBJ1-1; the D gene is possibly TRBD1 (5 bases). CDR3 size: 18 residues. From germline, CDR1 is LNHDA and CDR2 SQIVND (reference sequence). Trimming removed 0 bases from V and 1 base from J, with 18 bases in between.

The V and J genes are TRBV2 and TRBJ1-4; 9 bases agree with TRBD1. Germline CDR1 SNHLY, CDR2 FYNNEI. This CDR3 region has 14 residues. V gave up 6 bases and J gave up 13 bases; unmatched junction bases: 12. The CDR3: CASRGRQGVGGLFF. In DNA form, the CDR3 reads TGTGCCAGCAGGGGCAGACAGGGGGTCGGAGGACTGTTTTTT.

This clone has a single count. V and J are TRBV7-8 and TRBJ1-6, with TRBD1 as a possible D gene (6 bases). The CDR3 is 14 amino acids. Germline loops: CDR1 SGHVS, CDR2 FQNEAQ. Trimming took 3 bases from V and 5 from J, leaving 8 bases between them. In DNA form, the CDR3 reads TGTGCCAGCAGCTTTGGACAGAATAATTCACCCCTCCACTTT. Protein: CASSFGQNNSPLHF.

This clone was detected once. This rearrangement joins TRBV25-1 to TRBJ2-7; no clear D. The V and J ends lost 1 base and 1 base respectively, with 8 bases between them. The CDR3 runs to 14 residues. Germline V gene lookup returns CDR1 MGHDK and CDR2 SYGVNS. The CDR3 region is CASSESPASYEQYF. DNA for the CDR3: TGTGCCAGCAGTGAATCGCCGGCGTCCTACGAGCAGTACTTC.

The chain combines TRBV6-2 or TRBV6-3 with TRBJ1-5, with D possibly matching TRBD1 (6 bases). Germline-derived CDR1 and CDR2 are MNHEY and SVGEGT. The CDR3 has 16 amino acids. V was trimmed by 0 bases and J by 6 bases, leaving 15 bases between them. This CDR3 reads CASSYSLTGLGQPQHF. In nucleotides, the CDR3 is TGTGCCAGCAGTTACTCTTTGACAGGATTGGGTCAGCCCCAGCATTTT.

The chain uses TRBV6-5 and TRBJ1-4; 7 positions match TRBD1. CDR1 and CDR2 (germline): MNHEY, SVGAGI. The CDR3 runs to 12 residues. V shed 4 bases, J shed 14 bases, and the junction held 7 bases outside the gene matches. The CDR3 here is CASSSGPGQLFF. CDR3 DNA sequence: TGTGCCAGCAGTTCTGGACCGGGACAGCTGTTTTTT.

This chain joins TRBV7-9 and TRBJ1-3; D gene ambiguous. The CDR3 length is 15 residues. Germline lookup yields CDR1 SEHNR and CDR2 FQNEAQ (reference sequence). V lost 3 bases and J 0 bases, leaving 9 bases between the germline ends. The CDR3 coding sequence is TGTGCCAGCAGCTTCGTAGGGTTCTCTGGAAACACCATATATTTT. This translates into CASSFVGFSGNTIYF.

J is TRBJ2-2 and V is TRBV9; 8 positions agree with TRBD1. This CDR3 is built from 15 residues. Germline CDR1 SGDLS, CDR2 YYNGEE. V shed 3 bases and J 5 bases; nucleotides not matched to a gene: 6. The CDR3 DNA reads as TGTGCCAGCAGCGACAGGGGGAGAGGGACCGGGGAGCTGTTTTTT. It codes for CASSDRGRGTGELFF.

The chain employs TRBV19 and TRBJ1-2; 8 bases fit TRBD1. The CDR3 spans 15 residues. Germline CDR1 is LNHDA and CDR2 is SQIVND (reference sequence). V shed 5 bases and J 2 bases; nucleotides not matched to a gene: 7. In DNA, the CDR3 is TGTGCCAGTAGTCGTCCGACAGGGGCGAACTATGGCTACACCTTC. Its translation: CASSRPTGANYGYTF. Full variable domain (rest looked up from reference TRBV19 and TRBJ1-2): DGGITQSPKYLFRKEGQNVTLSCEQNLNHDAMYWYRQDPGQGLRLIYYSQIVNDFQKGDIAEGYSVSREKKESFPLTVTSAQKNPTAFYLCASSRPTGANYGYTFGSGTRLTVV.

This chain joins TRBV5-4 and TRBJ1-2, with D possibly being TRBD1 (6 bases). CDR1 SGHNT and CDR2 YYREEE come from the germline V gene (reference sequence). Trimming pared 4 bases from V and 3 bases from J, leaving 16 bases between. The CDR3 is 15 residues long. In DNA, the CDR3 is TGTGCCAGCAGCCCGGCACAGGACAGAGACTATGGCTACACCTTC. This encodes CASSPAQDRDYGYTF.

V usage is TRBV6-5 and J usage is TRBJ1-2; D may be TRBD1 (6 bases). Trimming shortened V by 2 bases and J by 4 bases, and 14 bases separated the two germline ends. The CDR3 has 15 residues. Per germline, CDR1 MNHEY and CDR2 SVGAGI. The chain's CDR3 is CASSYDGQRVYGYTF. DNA of the CDR3: TGTGCCAGCAGTTACGACGGACAGAGAGTCTATGGCTACACCTTC.

V gene TRBV12-2 combines with J gene TRBJ1-2; the table's D call, TRBD1, was not checked against the DNA. TRBV12-2 is a known pseudogene. This CDR3 contains 15 residues. The DNA of the CDR3 is TGTGCAAGTCGCTTAGCTCCGGACAGGGGGTATGGCTACACCTTC. Residues: CASRLAPDRGYGYTF.

The V and J genes are TRBV7-8 and TRBJ2-2; 12 bases align to TRBD2. The CDR3 totals 19 residues. Germline assignment: CDR1 SGHVS and CDR2 FQNEAQ. J was trimmed by 5 bases and V by 1 base; bases with no gene match: 11. In DNA form, the CDR3 reads TGTGCCAGCAGCTTAGTAGCTAGCGGGGGGGCGAGTGAGACCGGGGAGCTGTTTTTT. This encodes CASSLVASGGASETGELFF.

J is TRBJ2-1 and V is TRBV27; D is uncertain. There are 15 residues in the CDR3. V gave up 3 bases and J gave up 6 bases, with 15 bases separating them. The germline gives CDR1 MNHEY, CDR2 SMNVEV (reference sequence). The DNA for the CDR3 is TGTGCCAGCAGTTTCGCCGGCAGGATGTCCAATGAGCAGTTCTTC. Its protein is CASSFAGRMSNEQFF.

The chain links TRBV18 to TRBJ1-1, with a possible D match to TRBD1 (5 bases). Germline-derived CDR1 and CDR2 are KGHSH and LQKENI. V was cut by 0 bases and J by 3 bases, with 14 bases left in between. The CDR3 is 16 amino acids. CDR3 in amino acids: CASSPPASAGHTEAFF. In DNA form, the CDR3 reads TGTGCCAGCTCACCACCTGCGTCGGCAGGGCACACTGAAGCTTTCTTT.

The chain recombines TRBV9 with TRBJ1-1; the D is unclear. The germline V and J ends were trimmed by 5 bases and 6 bases, with 11 bases remaining between them. The CDR3 spans 12 residues. Per the germline V gene, CDR1 is SGDLS and CDR2 is YYNGEE. The CDR3 is CASRPLEAEAFF. The DNA of the CDR3 is TGTGCCAGCAGGCCGTTGGAGGCTGAAGCTTTCTTT.